The rows below give T cell receptor beta chains drawn from one sample of a study of blood T cell repertoires in COVID-19. Sequencing used immunoSEQ multiplex PCR; TCRdb keeps in-frame clones, though not all of them. Of roughly 330,000 clones in the sample, about 87% are singletons; the top ten hold approximately 5%. The sample taken for sequencing was PBMCs or T cells enriched from blood (not recorded which). The receptors stem from a woman in her 30s who had recovered from COVID-19. Each CDR3 is given with its conserved first and last residue. Each record gives: J gene, V gene, CDR3 length, clone size, D gene, CDR3 DNA, CDR3 protein. D genes are given only for firm matches. Rows give clone size only sometimes, using once, few, many, or a class for an expanded clone.

TRBJ2-1 TRBV18 16 NA TRBD2 TGTGCCAGCTCACCACCGACGGGGGGACCCTACAATGAGCAGTTCTTC CASSPPTGGPYNEQFF
TRBJ2-2 TRBV19 18 NA NA TGTGCCAGTAGTATTGACATTCAAGGGGCGCTCGGTGGTGGGGAGCTGTTTTTT CASSIDIQGALGGGELFF
TRBJ1-5 TRBV6-2/TRBV6-3 15 NA NA TGTGCCAGCAGCCGCGGGCCCTTGTACAATCAGCCCCAGCATTTT CASSRGPLYNQPQHF
TRBJ1-2 TRBV7-9 13 NA NA TGTGCCAGCAGCCCGGACAGCCTCTATGGCTACACCTTC CASSPDSLYGYTF
TRBJ1-4 TRBV16 16 NA NA TGTGCCAGCAGCCAATCCCAACAGGGAATGCGGGAAAAACTGTTTTTT CASSQSQQGMREKLFF
TRBJ1-4 TRBV7-8 16 NA TRBD1 TGTGCCAGCAGCCAAAGGAGGGACAGGTTTAATGAAAAACTGTTTTTT CASSQRRDRFNEKLFF
TRBJ2-1 TRBV5-1 15 NA NA TGCGCCAGCAGCCAGGGGGGTAGCTCCTACAATGAGCAGTTCTTC CASSQGGSSYNEQFF
TRBJ1-5 TRBV19 14 NA NA TGTGCCAGTACCGAGGGCAGAGGCTGGCAGCCCCAGCATTTT CASTEGRGWQPQHF
TRBJ1-2 TRBV12-5 16 NA TRBD1 TGTGCTAGTGGTTTGGTAGGACAGGGTGGGGACTATGGCTACACCTTC CASGLVGQGGDYGYTF
TRBJ1-1 TRBV30 12 NA NA TGTGCCTGGAAGGGTACGGGAACTGAAGCTTTCTTT CAWKGTGTEAFF
TRBJ1-2 TRBV5-1 14 NA NA TGCGCCAGCAGCTTGGCGGGACAAGACTATGGCTACACCTTC CASSLAGQDYGYTF
TRBJ1-1 TRBV4-2 15 NA NA TGTGCCAGCAGCCAAGTGGGCTCCGAAAACACTGAAGCTTTCTTT CASSQVGSENTEAFF
TRBJ1-3 TRBV5-6 18 NA NA TGTGCCAGCAGCTCGGGGTTTTGGCAGCGAAGCTCTGGAAACACCATATATTTT CASSSGFWQRSSGNTIYF
TRBJ1-6 TRBV7-8 16 NA NA TGTGCCAGCAGCTTGGATACAGGGACCTATAATTCACCCCTCCACTTT CASSLDTGTYNSPLHF
TRBJ1-1 TRBV5-4 13 NA NA TGTGCCAGCAGCTTGGCGGGGATCACTGAAGCTTTCTTT CASSLAGITEAFF
TRBJ2-7 TRBV3-1/TRBV3-2 14 NA TRBD2 TGTGCCAGCAGCACATGGACTAGCGGGGACGAGCAGTACTTC CASSTWTSGDEQYF
TRBJ1-5 TRBV12-5 12 once NA TGTGCTAGTGTGGAGGGTGGTCAGCCCCAGCATTTT CASVEGGQPQHF
TRBJ1-6 TRBV4-2 19 NA TRBD1 TGTGCCAGCAGCCAAGATCCGCTTTCTCGACAGGGGGGTAATTCACCCCTCCACTTT CASSQDPLSRQGGNSPLHF
TRBJ2-7 TRBV3-1/TRBV3-2 12 once NA TGTGCCAGCAGCGCTACCCCACAGGGCTTGTACTTC CASSATPQGLYF
TRBJ1-6 TRBV6-4 16 NA NA TGTGCCAGCAGTGACTCGTCAGGCTCCTATAATTCACCCCTCCACTTT CASSDSSGSYNSPLHF
TRBJ2-7 TRBV7-9 16 NA NA TGTGCCAGCAGCTTTATGGGCCGATTCAGGACCTACGAGCAGTACTTC CASSFMGRFRTYEQYF
TRBJ2-2 TRBV7-9 15 few TRBD1 TGTGCCAGCAGCCCGGGACAGGGGATTGCCGGGGAGCTGTTTTTT CASSPGQGIAGELFF
TRBJ2-7 TRBV21-1 13 NA NA TGTGCCAGCAACCCGGGAAGATGCTACGAGCAGTACTTC CASNPGRCYEQYF
TRBJ2-3 TRBV5-1 13 NA NA TGCGCCAGCAGCTTAGCGATCGCAGATACGCAGTATTTT CASSLAIADTQYF
TRBJ1-6 TRBV4-2 16 once TRBD1 TGTGCCAGCAGCCAGCCCCGACAGGGGGGTAATTCACCCCTCCACTTT CASSQPRQGGNSPLHF
TRBJ2-1 TRBV7-2 15 NA TRBD1 TGTGCCAGCAGCTTCGGACAGGGGAACTACAATGAGCAGTTCTTC CASSFGQGNYNEQFF
TRBJ2-2 TRBV11-3 13 NA NA TGTGCCAGCAGCTCCCAGGGGTTCGGGGAGCTGTTTTTT CASSSQGFGELFF
TRBJ2-1 TRBV24-1 13 NA TRBD1 TGTGCCACCAGTGGACCCGGGACAGGGGAGCAGTTCTTC CATSGPGTGEQFF
TRBJ2-7 TRBV11-2 15 NA NA TGTGCCAGCAGCTTAGAGTGGGGGGAGTCCTACGAGCAGTACTTC CASSLEWGESYEQYF
TRBJ1-2 TRBV15 17 NA NA TGTGCCACCAGCAGATCCCCCCTTCGACACCCGAGGGATGGCTACACCTTC CATSRSPLRHPRDGYTF
TRBJ1-1 TRBV6-6 15 once NA TGTGCCAGCAGACGTTCTACAGGGACGAACACTGAAGCTTTCTTT CASRRSTGTNTEAFF
TRBJ1-4 TRBV28 12 NA NA TGTGCCAGCAGTCAACAGGGTTTCGAACTGTTTTTT CASSQQGFELFF
TRBJ1-1 TRBV23-1 16 NA NA TGCGCCAGCAGTCATCCTCGGGAGAAGGAGAACACTGAAGCTTTCTTT CASSHPREKENTEAFF